This T cell receptor (beta chain) was recovered during a study of blood T cell repertoires in COVID-19. V was trimmed by 3 bases and J by 6 bases, leaving 9 bases between them. The V gene's germline CDR1 is MDHEN and CDR2 SYDVKM. The CDR3 contains 13 residues. Profiling relied on immunoSEQ multiplex PCR, and the TCRdb table lists in-frame clones only, not all of them. In the table there are about 200,000 clones, 89% of which are singletons. Sequenced sample: peripheral blood. The rearrangement uses TRBV28 and TRBJ2-4; D is possibly TRBD2 (6 bases). The origin of this receptor is a man aged 55 to 70 who had recovered from COVID-19. In DNA form, the CDR3 reads TGTGCCAGCAGTTTGCGGAGGGGAAACATTCAGTACTTC. Residues: CASSLRRGNIQYF.